What follows describes a single T cell receptor (beta chain). Its antigen is unidentified. Germline V CDR1 and CDR2: MNHEY, SVGEGT. The CDR3 has 13 amino acids. This record comes from a study of T cells expressing NK-cell markers. Study-wide context: Sorted CD3+CD56-NKG2C+, CD3+CD56+NKG2C- and CD3+CD56+NKG2C+ T cells were the source of the TCR beta repertoires. Just one sequenced donor of eight was HCMV-seronegative, while seven were seropositive. Study-wide results and limits: NKG2C+ dominant clonotypes from 5 to 7 donors made up about 1.0-8% of CD8+ T cells.

Production of TCR beta cDNA relied on 5'RACE template switching with UMIs. No DNA is given; TCRdb re-called the 5' RACE reads and lists each CDR3 protein once. This repertoire comprises 500,000 to 600,000 distinct CDR3 sequences; its ten largest clones make up 3% to 4.5%. Specimen: blood T cells: a sorted CD56 or NKG2C T cell subset, CD4+ or CD8+ T cells, or bulk PBMC T cells (not recorded which). The chain combines TRBV6-2 or TRBV6-3 with TRBJ1-3. This receptor was taken from a man aged 18 to 30 in good health. The CDR3 here is CASSYSTGNTIYF.